A selection of T cell receptor beta chains follows, all from one sample in a study of beta chain features in type 1 diabetes. Data came from immunoSEQ multiplex PCR; TCRdb stores just in-frame clones and leaves some out. The sample shows some 280,000 clones, approximately 14% of them seen only once. Sequencing was performed on naive CD4+ T cells from blood. The receptors here all came from a man aged 25-45 years with type 1 diabetes. Both conserved end residues are part of each CDR3. D genes are given only for firm matches. Size is stated for part of the rows, as once, few or many counts, or as a class when the clone is expanded.

v_gene,j_gene,d_gene,abundance,CDR3aa,CDR3nt
TRBV9,TRBJ2-1,NA,NA,CASSVSGSYNEQFF,TGTGCCAGCAGCGTCAGCGGCTCCTACAATGAGCAGTTCTTC
TRBV28,TRBJ2-7,TRBD2,NA,CASSLTSGVWYF,TGTGCCAGCAGTTTAACTAGCGGTGTATGGTACTTC
TRBV7-2,TRBJ2-5,NA,NA,CASSLAISGQGRGTQYF,TGTGCCAGCAGCTTAGCGATAAGTGGGCAGGGAAGGGGGACCCAGTACTTC
TRBV13,TRBJ2-7,NA,NA,CASSLVDSVTYEQYF,TGTGCCAGCAGCTTAGTGGACAGTGTAACCTACGAGCAGTACTTC
TRBV7-9,TRBJ2-5,NA,few,CASSHGFSTQETQYF,TGTGCCAGCAGCCACGGTTTCTCAACGCAAGAGACCCAGTACTTC
TRBV2,TRBJ1-5,TRBD1,NA,CASALDRAGGNQPQHF,TGTGCCAGCGCCCTCGACAGGGCCGGAGGCAATCAGCCCCAGCATTTT
TRBV7-6,TRBJ2-5,NA,NA,CASSSPNSGKETQYF,TGTGCCAGCAGCTCCCCGAATAGCGGAAAAGAGACCCAGTACTTC
TRBV28,TRBJ1-2,TRBD1,few,CASSLDRGWGYTF,TGTGCCAGCAGCCTCGACAGGGGATGGGGCTACACCTTC
TRBV2,TRBJ2-4,TRBD2,NA,CASSDGTSLLFQYF,TGTGCCAGCAGTGACGGGACTAGCTTACTCTTTCAGTACTTC
TRBV19,TRBJ1-5,TRBD1,NA,CASSIGTVMNQPQHF,TGTGCCAGTAGCATCGGGACAGTGATGAATCAGCCCCAGCATTTT
TRBV7-2,TRBJ2-5,NA,few,CASSPYQETQYF,TGTGCCAGCAGCCCGTACCAAGAGACCCAGTACTTC
TRBV5-1,TRBJ2-1,TRBD2,NA,CASSLAGGMNEQFF,TGCGCCAGCAGCTTAGCGGGAGGTATGAATGAGCAGTTCTTC
TRBV7-9,TRBJ1-1,TRBD1,NA,CASSLAGDRLNTEAFF,TGTGCCAGCAGCTTAGCCGGGGACAGGCTGAACACTGAAGCTTTCTTT
TRBV5-4,TRBJ2-5,TRBD1,few,CASSRDRVSTETQYF,TGTGCCAGCAGTCGGGACAGGGTGTCTACAGAGACCCAGTACTTC
TRBV10-3,TRBJ1-2,TRBD1,NA,CATQGANYGYTF,TGTGCCACCCAGGGGGCTAACTATGGCTACACCTTC
TRBV2,TRBJ2-7,TRBD2,few,CASSGSLAGVSEQYF,TGTGCCAGCAGTGGGTCCCTAGCGGGAGTCTCCGAGCAGTACTTC
TRBV18,TRBJ2-7,TRBD1,NA,CASSPIQGGEQYF,TGTGCCAGCTCACCGATACAGGGGGGTGAGCAGTACTTC
TRBV28,TRBJ1-2,NA,NA,CATEQGYGYTF,TGTGCGACGGAGCAGGGCTATGGCTACACCTTC
TRBV27,TRBJ1-5,NA,NA,CASSRERPKRQYSNQPQHF,TGTGCCAGCAGCCGAGAACGCCCAAAGCGTCAGTATAGCAATCAGCCCCAGCATTTT
TRBV18,TRBJ2-1,NA,NA,CASSPWGLVNEQFF,TGTGCCAGCTCACCGTGGGGCCTCGTCAATGAGCAGTTCTTC
TRBV5-4,TRBJ1-1,NA,few,CASSAGLEMNTEAFF,TGTGCCAGCAGCGCCGGACTGGAGATGAACACTGAAGCTTTCTTT
TRBV18,TRBJ2-5,NA,few,CASSDRSQETQYF,TGTGCCAGCTCAGACAGGAGCCAAGAGACCCAGTACTTC
TRBV7-9,TRBJ2-3,NA,NA,CASSSTTITDTQYF,TGTGCCAGCAGCTCAACGACTATTACAGATACGCAGTATTTT